This T cell receptor (beta chain) originates from a study of blood T cell repertoires in COVID-19. Study details: PBMCs, B-cell-depleted T cells, or T cells provided the cDNA or gDNA that made up the material.

Each recovered donor of Cohort 3 presented with two negative PCRs, clearance, or symptom resolution. The CDR3 spans 18 residues. The data were produced by immunoSEQ multiplex PCR, yet TCRdb's version contains in-frame clones alone and is incomplete. The data hold a few hundred thousand clones, with roughly 90% observed a single time. The specimen sequenced was PBMCs or T cells enriched from blood (not recorded which). This chain joins TRBV1 and TRBJ2-3; the table calls TRBD2, which could not be checked here. TRBV1 is designated a pseudogene. The TCR comes from a young woman who had recovered from COVID-19. As DNA, the CDR3 is TGCACCAGCAGCCAAGAACCGACTCTAGCTGATAGCACAGATACGCAGTATTTT. It translates to CTSSQEPTLADSTDTQYF.